These T cell receptor beta chains were read from a single sample in a study of blood T cell repertoires in COVID-19. Assay: immunoSEQ multiplex PCR; the TCRdb copy retains only in-frame clones and omits some. Here the sample spans 150,000 to 200,000 clones, 85% to 90% being singletons. Sequencing used peripheral blood. The receptors were sampled from a woman of 80 years or more with COVID-19, enrolled during active disease. Each CDR3 is given with its conserved first and last residue. A D gene is named only where the DNA matches it firmly. The size field is filled for only some rows; it gives once, few, many or a size class.

D gene	clone size	V gene	J gene	CDR3 protein	CDR3 DNA
-	-	TRBV4-3	TRBJ1-4	CASSQGGYGNEKLFF	TGCGCCAGCAGCCAAGGAGGGTACGGTAATGAAAAACTGTTTTTT
-	-	TRBV21-1	TRBJ1-1	CASSKVGTGVGNTEAFF	TGTGCCAGCAGCAAAGTAGGGACAGGGGTTGGAAACACTGAAGCTTTCTTT
-	-	TRBV21-1	TRBJ1-1	CASSKVDRKNTEAFF	TGTGCCAGCAGCAAAGTCGACAGGAAGAACACTGAAGCTTTCTTT
TRBD1	-	TRBV27	TRBJ1-1	CASSLDRRLNTEAFF	TGTGCCAGCAGCTTGGACAGGCGACTGAACACTGAAGCTTTCTTT
TRBD2	-	TRBV15	TRBJ2-3	CATSRGDGSGSDTQYF	TGTGCCACCAGCAGGGGTGATGGTAGCGGGAGTGATACGCAGTATTTT
TRBD1	-	TRBV14	TRBJ2-7	CASSPGQGGYEQYF	TGTGCCAGCAGCCCGGGACAGGGCGGTTACGAGCAGTACTTC
TRBD1	-	TRBV6-5	TRBJ1-5	CASSRGQGWPQHF	TGTGCCAGCAGCCGAGGACAGGGGTGGCCCCAGCATTTT
TRBD1	many	TRBV4-3	TRBJ1-2	CASSQDFAGGNYGYTF	TGCGCCAGCAGCCAAGATTTTGCAGGGGGCAACTATGGCTACACCTTC
TRBD1	-	TRBV28	TRBJ1-6	CASSLWDRGSYNSPLHF	TGTGCCAGCAGTTTATGGGACAGGGGGTCCTATAATTCACCCCTCCACTTT
-	-	TRBV6-5	TRBJ2-3	CASRRRTASTDTQYF	TGTGCCAGCAGGAGACGGACAGCTAGCACAGATACGCAGTATTTT
TRBD2	-	TRBV6-7	TRBJ2-1	CASTLLGLAGVESYNEQFF	TGTGCCAGCACTCTCCTAGGACTAGCGGGAGTGGAATCCTACAATGAGCAGTTCTTC
-	-	TRBV28	TRBJ1-2	CASSDPGIEGYTF	TGTGCCAGCAGTGACCCCGGGATCGAAGGCTACACCTTC
TRBD2	-	TRBV6-5	TRBJ2-7	CASSYYPGGPTEQYF	TGTGCCAGCAGTTACTACCCGGGAGGGCCTACCGAGCAGTACTTC
-	-	TRBV12-3/TRBV12-4	TRBJ2-2	CASSPTLAWELFF	TGTGCCAGCAGTCCGACCCTAGCCTGGGAGCTGTTTTTT
-	-	TRBV4-3	TRBJ2-1	CASSQDAGGAYNEQFF	TGCGCCAGCAGCCAAGATGCGGGCGGGGCCTACAATGAGCAGTTCTTC
TRBD1	-	TRBV18	TRBJ1-2	CASSPQGQGAGGYTF	TGTGCCAGCTCACCCCAGGGACAGGGGGCAGGTGGCTACACCTTC
-	few	TRBV5-8	TRBJ2-7	CASSLTSNEQYF	TGTGCCAGCAGCTTGACTAGCAACGAGCAGTACTTC
-	-	TRBV28	TRBJ1-5	CASKQGSNQPQHF	TGTGCCAGCAAGCAGGGGAGCAATCAGCCCCAGCATTTT
TRBD1	few	TRBV11-2	TRBJ1-2	CASSGQVSSWGYTF	TGTGCCAGCAGCGGACAGGTATCCTCTTGGGGCTACACCTTC
-	-	TRBV4-1	TRBJ2-2	CASSQERTGELFF	TGCGCCAGCAGCCAAGAACGGACCGGGGAGCTGTTTTTT
TRBD1	-	TRBV3-1/TRBV3-2	TRBJ1-1	CASSPRTGNTEAFF	TGTGCCAGCAGCCCTCGGACAGGAAACACTGAAGCTTTCTTT
TRBD1	-	TRBV19	TRBJ1-5	CASSMVGGYSNQPQHF	TGTGCCAGTAGTATGGTAGGGGGCTATAGCAATCAGCCCCAGCATTTT
-	-	TRBV19	TRBJ2-6	CASSHFFSGANVLTF	TGTGCCAGTAGCCACTTTTTCTCTGGGGCCAACGTCCTGACTTTC
TRBD1	-	TRBV19	TRBJ1-4	CASSRQGTNEKLFF	TGTGCCAGTAGTCGACAGGGAACTAATGAAAAACTGTTTTTT
-	-	TRBV5-1	TRBJ1-1	CASSLVEGLSFF	TGCGCCAGCAGCTTGGTGGAGGGTTTATCCTTCTTT
-	-	TRBV7-2	TRBJ2-5	CASSFSGSGGETQYF	TGTGCCAGCAGCTTCAGCGGGTCGGGCGGGGAGACCCAGTACTTC
-	-	TRBV20-1	TRBJ1-1	CSASRPGNTEAFF	TGCAGTGCTAGTCGTCCAGGTAACACTGAAGCTTTCTTT